This T cell receptor (beta chain) was found in a study of T cells in Graves' hyperthyroidism and ophthalmopathy. In germline, CDR1 is LNHDA, CDR2 SQIVND (reference sequence). This CDR3 has 13 amino acids. Trimming removed 7 bases at V and 14 bases at J, with 18 bases between. Amplified TCR beta CDR3 regions came from RNA transcripts. HTBI primers were the set used in a first-round RT-PCR of the TCR CDR3. TCRdb analysed the multiplex PCR reads with MiXCR anew, one entry per CDR3 protein. Among about 620,000 distinct CDR3 sequences, about 16% were seen once, and the ten largest hold 3.5% to 4%. This clonotype came up a few times.

The sample taken for sequencing was blood. This receptor was identified in a woman aged 25 to 39 with Graves' hyperthyroidism. V is TRBV19 and J is TRBJ1-6, with a possible D match to TRBD1 (5 bases). CDR3 DNA: TGTGCCAGTAAGGGGTCCGGGCCTCTGGCCCTCCACTTT. Amino acid sequence: CASKGSGPLALHF.